Sequencing of this T cell receptor beta chain was carried out in a study of T cells in Graves' hyperthyroidism and ophthalmopathy. This clonotype has just a few counts. With V trimmed by 6 bases and J by 2 bases, 7 bases remained unmatched. The CDR3 runs 16 residues. Per germline, CDR1 MRHNA and CDR2 SNTAGT. Authors of the study amplified TCR beta CDR3 regions from RNA transcripts. A set of HTBI primers served as the primers for a first-round RT-PCR of the TCR CDR3. In TCRdb, the multiplex PCR reads were re-called with MiXCR into one record per CDR3 protein. The profile covers roughly 200,000 distinct CDR3 sequences, with roughly 17% appearing a single time and roughly 55% taken by the ten largest.

The genes are TRBV6-4 and TRBJ2-6, with 7 bases identical to TRBD1. This clonotype was sampled from a woman between 50 and 59 years old with Graves' hyperthyroidism. The specimen sequenced was blood. This CDR3 is CASRPTDRAGANVLTF. CDR3 coding DNA: TGTGCCAGCAGACCCACCGACAGGGCTGGGGCCAACGTCCTGACTTTC.